This TCR beta chain comes out of a study of PD-L1 blockade in urothelial cancer. At the level of the study: Males with bladder-origin urothelial cancer made up about nine tenths of the roughly 29 patients. At 3 weeks (second dose) and 6 weeks after starting treatment, blood was analyzed. Findings and limits, study-wide: At the 3-week point, tumor-associated blood clones expanded more in durable-benefit patients.

Each PCR received spiked synthetic TCR analog templates. Libraries were prepared by immunoSEQ multiplex PCR; TCRdb keeps only in-frame clonotypes and omits some of them. The sample has 55,000 to 70,000 clones, roughly 84% seen once; the top ten hold 2.5% to 3.5%. Notes on this clone: Its specificity is not known.

Here the sequenced sample was PBMCs, taken around atezolizumab (anti-PD-L1) treatment. The TCR originated in a man in his fifties or sixties with urothelial cancer.

The CDR3 DNA sequence: TGTGCCAGCAGTGGTCCCGGGACAGGGAACTTCGAGCAGTACTTC. Protein: CASSGPGTGNFEQYF. This chain uses TRBV6-1 with TRBJ2-7; 9 nucleotides line up with TRBD1. The CDR3 is made up of 15 amino acids. J lost 6 bases, V lost 4 bases, and 10 bases had no gene match. Germline loops: CDR1 MNHNS, CDR2 SASEGT.